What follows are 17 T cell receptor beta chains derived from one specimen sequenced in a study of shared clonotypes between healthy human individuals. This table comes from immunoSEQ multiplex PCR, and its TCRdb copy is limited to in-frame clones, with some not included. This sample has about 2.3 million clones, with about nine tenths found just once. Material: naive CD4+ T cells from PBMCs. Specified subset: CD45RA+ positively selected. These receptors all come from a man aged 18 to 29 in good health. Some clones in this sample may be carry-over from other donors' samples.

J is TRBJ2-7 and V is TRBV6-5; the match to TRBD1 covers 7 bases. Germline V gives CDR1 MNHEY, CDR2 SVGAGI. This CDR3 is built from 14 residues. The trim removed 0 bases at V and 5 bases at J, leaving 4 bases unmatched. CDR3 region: CASSYSRTGHEQYF. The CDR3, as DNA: TGTGCCAGCAGTTACTCCAGGACAGGTCACGAGCAGTACTTC.

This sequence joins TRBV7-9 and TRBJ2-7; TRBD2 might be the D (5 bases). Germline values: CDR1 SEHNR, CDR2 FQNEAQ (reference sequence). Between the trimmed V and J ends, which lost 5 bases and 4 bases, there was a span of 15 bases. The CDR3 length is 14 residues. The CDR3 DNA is TGTGCCAGCAGCCCCGCGGGCCTGGGGTACGAGCAGTACTTC. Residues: CASSPAGLGYEQYF.

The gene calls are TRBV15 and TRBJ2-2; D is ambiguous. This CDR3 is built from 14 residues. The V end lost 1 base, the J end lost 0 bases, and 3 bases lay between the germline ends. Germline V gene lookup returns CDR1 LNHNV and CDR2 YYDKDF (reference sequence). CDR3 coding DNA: TGTGCCACCAGCAGAGTCCCGAACACCGGGGAGCTGTTTTTT. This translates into CATSRVPNTGELFF.

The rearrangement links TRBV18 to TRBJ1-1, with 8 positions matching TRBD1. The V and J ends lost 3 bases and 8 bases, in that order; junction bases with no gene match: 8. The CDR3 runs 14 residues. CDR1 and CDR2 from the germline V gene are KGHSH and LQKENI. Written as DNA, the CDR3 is TGTGCCAGCTCACCTGGACAGGGTTTCCCCGAAGCTTTCTTT. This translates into CASSPGQGFPEAFF.

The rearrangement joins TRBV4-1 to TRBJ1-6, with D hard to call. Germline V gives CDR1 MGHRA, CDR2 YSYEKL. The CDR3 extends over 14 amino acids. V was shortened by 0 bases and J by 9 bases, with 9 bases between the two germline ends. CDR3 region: CASSQDRSFSPLHF. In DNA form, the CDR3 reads TGCGCCAGCAGCCAAGACCGCAGTTTTTCACCCCTCCACTTT.

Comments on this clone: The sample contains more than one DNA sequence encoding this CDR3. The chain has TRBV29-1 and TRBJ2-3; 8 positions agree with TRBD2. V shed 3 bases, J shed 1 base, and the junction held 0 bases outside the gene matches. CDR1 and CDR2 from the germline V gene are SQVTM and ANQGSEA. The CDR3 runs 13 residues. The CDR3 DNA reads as TGCAGCGTTGAGACTAGCGGCACAGATACGCAGTATTTT. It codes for CSVETSGTDTQYF.

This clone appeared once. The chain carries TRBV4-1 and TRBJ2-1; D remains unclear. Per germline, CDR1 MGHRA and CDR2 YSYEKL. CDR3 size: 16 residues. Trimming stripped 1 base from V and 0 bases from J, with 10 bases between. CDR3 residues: CASSQVLEHSYNEQFF. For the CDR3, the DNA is TGCGCCAGCAGCCAAGTGTTGGAGCACTCCTACAATGAGCAGTTCTTC.

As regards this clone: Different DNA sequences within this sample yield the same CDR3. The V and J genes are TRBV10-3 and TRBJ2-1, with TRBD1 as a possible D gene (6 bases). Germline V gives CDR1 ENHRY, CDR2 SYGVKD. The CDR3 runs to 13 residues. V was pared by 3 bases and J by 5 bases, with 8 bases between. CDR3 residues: CAISETGNNEQFF. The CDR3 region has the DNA TGTGCCATCAGTGAAACAGGGAACAATGAGCAGTTCTTC.

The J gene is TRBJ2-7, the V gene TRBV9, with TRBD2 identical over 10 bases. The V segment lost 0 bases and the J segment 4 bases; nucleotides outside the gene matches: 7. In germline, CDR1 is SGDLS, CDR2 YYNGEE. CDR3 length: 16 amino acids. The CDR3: CASSVGASGSRYEQYF. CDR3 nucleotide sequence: TGTGCCAGCAGCGTAGGAGCTAGCGGGAGTAGGTACGAGCAGTACTTC.

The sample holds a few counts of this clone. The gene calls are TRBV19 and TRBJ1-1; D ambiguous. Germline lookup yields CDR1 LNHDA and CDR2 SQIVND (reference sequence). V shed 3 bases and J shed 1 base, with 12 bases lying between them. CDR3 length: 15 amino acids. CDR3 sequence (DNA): TGTGCCAGTAGTATCTTGGTCGGAGGGAACACTGAAGCTTTCTTT. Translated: CASSILVGGNTEAFF.

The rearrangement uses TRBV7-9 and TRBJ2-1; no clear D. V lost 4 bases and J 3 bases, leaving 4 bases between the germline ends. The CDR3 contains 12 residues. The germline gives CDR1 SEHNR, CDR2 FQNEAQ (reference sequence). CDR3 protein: CASSSNYNEQFF. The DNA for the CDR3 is TGTGCCAGCAGCTCAAACTACAATGAGCAGTTCTTC.

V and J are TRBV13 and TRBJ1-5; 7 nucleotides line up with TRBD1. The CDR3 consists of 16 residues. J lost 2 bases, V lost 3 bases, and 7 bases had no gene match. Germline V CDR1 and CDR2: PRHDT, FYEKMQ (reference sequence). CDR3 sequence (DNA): TGTGCCAGCAGCTTTTCCGGACAGGCAGGCAATCAGCCCCAGCATTTT. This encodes CASSFSGQAGNQPQHF.

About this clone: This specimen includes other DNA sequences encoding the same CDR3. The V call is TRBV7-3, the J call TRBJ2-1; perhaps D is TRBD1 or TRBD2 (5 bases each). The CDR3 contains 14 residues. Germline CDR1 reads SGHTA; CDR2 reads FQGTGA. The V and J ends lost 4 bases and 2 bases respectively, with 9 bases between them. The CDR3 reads CASSSQGPYNEQFF. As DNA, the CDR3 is TGTGCCAGCAGCTCCCAGGGACCCTACAATGAGCAGTTCTTC.

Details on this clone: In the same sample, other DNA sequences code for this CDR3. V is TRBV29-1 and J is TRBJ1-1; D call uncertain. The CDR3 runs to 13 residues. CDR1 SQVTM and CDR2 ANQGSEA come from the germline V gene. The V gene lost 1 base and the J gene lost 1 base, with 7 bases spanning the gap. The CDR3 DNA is TGCAGCGTTGAAGTCGGCGGGAACACTGAAGCTTTCTTT. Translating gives CSVEVGGNTEAFF.

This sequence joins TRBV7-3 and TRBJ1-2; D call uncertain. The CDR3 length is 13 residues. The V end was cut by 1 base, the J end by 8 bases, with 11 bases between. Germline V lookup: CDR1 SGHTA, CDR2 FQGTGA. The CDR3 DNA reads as TGTGCCAGCAGCTTAATAGGGTTCGTCGGCTACACCTTC. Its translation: CASSLIGFVGYTF.

CDR3 residues: CASSQDGGGTLGETQYF. The CDR3 DNA sequence: TGCGCCAGCAGCCAAGATGGGGGAGGCACCCTAGGGGAGACCCAGTACTTC. The chain is built from TRBV4-1 and TRBJ2-5; D may be TRBD2 (6 bases). V gave up 0 bases and J gave up 5 bases, with 19 bases separating them. Per germline, CDR1 MGHRA and CDR2 YSYEKL. The CDR3 totals 17 residues.

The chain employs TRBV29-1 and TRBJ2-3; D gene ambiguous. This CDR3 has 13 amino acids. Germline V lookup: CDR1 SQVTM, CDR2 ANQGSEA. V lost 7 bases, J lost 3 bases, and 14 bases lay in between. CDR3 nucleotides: TGCAGCGAAATAGAAGGCAGTACAGATACGCAGTATTTT. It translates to CSEIEGSTDTQYF.